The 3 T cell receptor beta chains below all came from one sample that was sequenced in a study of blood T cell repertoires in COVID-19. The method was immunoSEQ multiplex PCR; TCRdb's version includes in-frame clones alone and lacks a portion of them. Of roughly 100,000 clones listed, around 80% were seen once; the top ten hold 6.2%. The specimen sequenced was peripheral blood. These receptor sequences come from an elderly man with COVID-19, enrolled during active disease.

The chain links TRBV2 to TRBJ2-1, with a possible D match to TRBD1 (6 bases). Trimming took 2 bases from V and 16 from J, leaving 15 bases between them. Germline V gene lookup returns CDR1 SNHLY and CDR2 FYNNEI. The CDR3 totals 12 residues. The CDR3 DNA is TGTGCCAGCAGTGAACTCGGGGACAACCTATTCTTC. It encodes CASSELGDNLFF.

CDR3 amino acids: CASSSGRVNTEAFF. The CDR3 coding sequence is TGCGCCAGCAGCTCGGGGAGGGTGAACACTGAAGCTTTCTTT. This rearrangement joins TRBV5-1 to TRBJ1-1, with D uncertain. The CDR3 is 14 amino acids. Per the germline V gene, CDR1 is SGHRS and CDR2 is YFSETQ. Trimming shortened V by 3 bases and J by 0 bases, and 9 bases separated the two germline ends.

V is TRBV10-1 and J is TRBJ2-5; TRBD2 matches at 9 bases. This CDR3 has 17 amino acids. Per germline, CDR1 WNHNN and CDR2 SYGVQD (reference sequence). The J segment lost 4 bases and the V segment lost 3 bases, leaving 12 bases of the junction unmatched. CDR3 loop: CASSDRGGGRERETQYF. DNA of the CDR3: TGCGCCAGCAGTGACAGAGGAGGCGGGAGGGAGAGAGAGACCCAGTACTTC.